This TCR beta chain comes out of a study of monozygotic twins with inflammatory bowel disease. TCRdb reworked the 5' RACE reads into one entry per CDR3 protein, no DNA. This sample lists nearly 450,000 distinct CDR3 sequences; its ten largest clones have 2% to 3%. The CDR3 contains 14 residues. Germline assignment: CDR1 KGHSH and CDR2 LQKENI. The clonotype comes from a human donor with ulcerative colitis or Crohn's disease, or a healthy co-twin of an affected twin (not recorded which). Material for sequencing was blood. J is TRBJ1-5 and V is TRBV18. The CDR3 loop reads CASSGEGDSGPQHF.